A single sample gave rise to the 10 T cell receptor beta chains below, sequenced in a study of blood T cells in healthy people across ages. The use of a sample-barcoded 5' primer and a J-beta primer mix characterized a second PCR of roughly 6 to 11 cycles. TCRdb reprocessed the 5' RACE reads with MiXCR, giving one entry per CDR3 protein. This table holds around 1,100,000 distinct CDR3 sequences, roughly two fifths found once. Sequencing was carried out using blood. These receptors came from a man aged 18 to 30 in good health.

This chain links TRBV10-3 with TRBJ1-1; no clear D. The CDR3 consists of 14 residues. V lost 6 bases, J lost 4 bases, and 15 bases lay in between. CDR1 is ENHRY, CDR2 SYGVKD, per germline. The CDR3 reads CAIRLAGLGTEAFF. The CDR3 DNA follows: TGTGCCATCAGACTCGCGGGCCTGGGCACTGAAGCTTTCTTT.

In this sample, this clonotype turned up a few times. The rearrangement joins TRBV19 to TRBJ1-2; D ambiguous. The CDR3 extends over 15 amino acids. Trimming cost V 2 bases and J 0 bases, with 10 bases left between them. Germline-derived CDR1 and CDR2 are LNHDA and SQIVND (reference sequence). CDR3 region: CASSIKRGSNYGYTF. The CDR3 bases are TGTGCCAGTAGTATAAAGCGGGGTTCTAACTATGGCTACACCTTC.

The gene calls are TRBV5-1 and TRBJ2-4, with unresolved D. V was trimmed by 4 bases and J by 0 bases, leaving 17 bases between them. CDR1 SGHRS and CDR2 YFSETQ come from the germline V gene. CDR3 length equals 17 residues. The CDR3 DNA reads as TGCGCCAGCAGCACCAAAGTGGGGATCTCAGCCAAAAACATTCAGTACTTC. Protein: CASSTKVGISAKNIQYF.

This clonotype was seen repeatedly, ten times or more. In DNA form, the CDR3 reads TGTGCCAGCAGCCCCCGGGCCTACGAGCAGTACTTC. Protein: CASSPRAYEQYF. The chain recombines TRBV12-3 or TRBV12-4 with TRBJ2-7; D is undetermined. The CDR3 loop spans 12 amino acids. Trimming stripped 6 bases from V and 2 bases from J, with 8 bases between.

This clonotype was detected only a few times. This sequence joins TRBV3-1 and TRBJ2-3; perhaps TRBD2 as D (6 bases). The CDR3 runs to 16 residues. V was cut by 0 bases and J by 4 bases, with 14 bases left in between. The germline CDR1 and CDR2 sequences are LGHDT and YNNKEL (reference sequence). The CDR3, as DNA: TGTGCCAGCAGCCAAGATTCGGGGTGGGAGGCAGATACGCAGTATTTT. Protein: CASSQDSGWEADTQYF.

This sequence joins TRBV9 and TRBJ2-1; maybe TRBD2 (5 bases). The CDR3 is 14 residues long. Germline CDR1 is SGDLS and CDR2 is YYNGEE. The V end was cut by 4 bases, the J end by 13 bases, with 21 bases between. CDR3 DNA sequence: TGTGCCAGCAGCCCTGGAGGAACAGTCGAAGTCCAGTTCTTC. Its translation is CASSPGGTVEVQFF.

This clonotype was seen only a few times. This chain links TRBV7-9 with TRBJ2-7; tentative D call: TRBD1 (6 bases). Germline V CDR1 and CDR2: SEHNR, FQNEAQ (reference sequence). Trimming stripped 5 bases from V and 0 bases from J, with 11 bases between. This CDR3 has 14 residues. In DNA, the CDR3 is TGTGCCAGCAGCAGTCGGACAGTCTCCTACGAGCAGTACTTC. Protein: CASSSRTVSYEQYF.

The chain has TRBV3-1 and TRBJ1-1, with 8 bases identical to TRBD1. V trimming: 1 base; J trimming: 3 bases; junction bases outside the gene matches: 4. The CDR3 runs 15 residues. CDR1 and CDR2 (germline): LGHDT, YNNKEL (reference sequence). CDR3 region: CASSQVATGDTEAFF. CDR3 DNA sequence: TGTGCCAGCAGCCAAGTTGCGACAGGGGACACTGAAGCTTTCTTT.

The chain couples TRBV6-1 to TRBJ2-5; D is uncertain. The J call is in doubt because the DNA end fits TRBJ2-7 better. Germline V lookup: CDR1 MNHNS, CDR2 SASEGT. CDR3 length: 14 residues. CDR3 region: CASSAGMSSYEQYF. CDR3 DNA sequence: TGTGCCAGCAGTGCTGGGATGAGCTCCTACGAGCAGTACTTC.

This clonotype was recorded only once. The junction does not match germline at one end; this may be a read error. The chain links TRBV28 to TRBJ2-1; TRBD2 matches 15 bases. The CDR3 length is 20 residues. Germline CDR1 reads MDHEN; CDR2 reads SYDVKM. CDR3 DNA sequence: TGTGCCAGCAGTTTTTCCCTGGGGACTAGCGGGGGGAGGACCTACGATGAGCAGTTCTTC. Translating it yields CASSFSLGTSGGRTYDEQFF.